This record concerns one TCR beta chain sequence. Here immunoSEQ multiplex PCR was the method, and the copy in TCRdb shows in-frame clones only, minus some. The profile covers tens of thousands of clones, with around four fifths appearing a single time and roughly 20% taken by the ten largest. The data belong to a study of blood T cell repertoires in COVID-19. The CDR3 sequence is 12 residues long. V was cut by 8 bases and J by 0 bases, with 7 bases left in between. The sequence derives from a woman at least 80 years old with acute or convalescent COVID-19. The sample comprised peripheral blood. The rearrangement uses TRBV12-3 or TRBV12-4 and TRBJ1-2, with D hard to call. This CDR3 reads CASARSNYGYTF. DNA for the CDR3: TGTGCCAGCGCGAGGTCTAACTATGGCTACACCTTC.